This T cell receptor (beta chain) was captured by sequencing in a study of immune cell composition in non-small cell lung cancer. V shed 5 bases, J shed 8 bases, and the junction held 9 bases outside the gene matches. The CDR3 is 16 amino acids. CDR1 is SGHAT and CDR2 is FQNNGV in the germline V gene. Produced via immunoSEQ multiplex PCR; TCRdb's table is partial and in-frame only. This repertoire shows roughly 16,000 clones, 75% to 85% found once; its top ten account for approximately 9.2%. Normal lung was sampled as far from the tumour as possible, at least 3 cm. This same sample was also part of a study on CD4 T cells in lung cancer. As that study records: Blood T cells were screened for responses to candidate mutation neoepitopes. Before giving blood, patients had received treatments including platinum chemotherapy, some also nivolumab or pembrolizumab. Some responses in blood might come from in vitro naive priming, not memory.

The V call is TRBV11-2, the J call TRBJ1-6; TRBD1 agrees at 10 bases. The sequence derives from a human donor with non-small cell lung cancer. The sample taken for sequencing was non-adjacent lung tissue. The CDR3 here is CASSLMTGGSYSPLHF. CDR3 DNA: TGTGCCAGCAGCCTGATGACAGGGGGCAGTTATTCACCCCTCCACTTT. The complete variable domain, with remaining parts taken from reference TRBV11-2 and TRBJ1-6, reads EAGVAQSPRYKIIEKRQSVAFWCNPISGHATLYWYQQILGQGPKLLIQFQNNGVVDDSQLPKDRFSAERLKGVDSTLKIQPAKLEDSAVYLCASSLMTGGSYSPLHFGNGTRLTVT.